This TCR beta chain was found in a study of shared clonotypes between healthy human individuals. Whole-study findings and limits: Only a few donors were included, so the genetic and exposure-history diversity represented was limited. Among a few donors, roughly 5% of naive CD4 clonotypes were found in common. Rarefaction showed sorted-subset sequencing was incomplete despite large depth.

Comment on this clone: The target antigen is unknown.

The CDR3 length is 16 residues. V lost 5 bases, J lost 4 bases, and 18 bases lay in between. Germline values: CDR1 KGHSH, CDR2 LQKENI. Sequenced by immunoSEQ multiplex PCR; TCRdb stores in-frame clones only, minus some. The sample has around 2.1 million clones; approximately 96% are singletons. It was into CD45RA+ naive and CD45RA-negative memory subsets that the CD4+ cells were split. Sequenced: naive CD4+ T cells sorted from blood. The sample's subset: CD45RA+ positively selected. The sequence was collected from a man aged 18 to 30 in good health. V gene TRBV18 combines with J gene TRBJ1-5; a possible D gene is TRBD1 (6 bases). The CDR3 nucleotides read TGTGCCAGCTCAAATGCACAGGGAGGGGGGAATCAGCCCCAGCATTTT. Translated: CASSNAQGGGNQPQHF.